This T cell receptor (beta chain) was sequenced for a study of cytomegalovirus exposure and HLA in healthy donors. Donors were ostensibly healthy at sampling, although undocumented immune exposures were probable. Broader study findings: On later analysis, the bulk of CMV-associated TCR beta chains appeared to be HLA-restricted. In a later analysis, donors in an Asian-associated ancestry cluster reportedly had fewer N-insertions in productive TCRs than the cohort mean.

V shed 4 bases, J shed 4 bases, and the junction held 10 bases outside the gene matches. Germline CDR1 and CDR2: SGDLS and YYNGEE. The CDR3 extends over 15 amino acids. Note on this clone: What it binds is not known. The sample has other DNA sequences that encode this CDR3 too.

PCR was performed using 60 Vbeta and 13 Jbeta primers. TCRdb's copy holds only in-frame clones and misses some; the assay was immunoSEQ multiplex PCR. The sample has 95,000 to 150,000 clones; almost 85% are singletons. The gene calls are TRBV9 and TRBJ1-1, with 7 bases matching TRBD1. The specimen sequenced was PBMCs. The source is a young woman in good health and CMV-seronegative. CDR3 DNA sequence: TGTGCCAGCAGCTACATTTCACAGGGGATCACTGAAGCTTTCTTT. Translated: CASSYISQGITEAFF.